The next 2 T cell receptor beta chains were all read from a single sample in a study of T cell repertoires in cytomegalovirus infection. MiXCR, run by TCRdb on the reads, gives a single entry per CDR3 protein. The sample records fewer than 700,000 distinct CDR3 sequences, 24% being singletons. The sample consisted of CD8+ T cells from PBMCs. The source of these receptors is a human donor in good health (CMV status not recorded). Some clones in this sample may be carry-over from other donors' samples.

This clonotype was counted between two and nine times. The J gene is TRBJ1-4, the V gene TRBV28, with D unclear. Per germline, CDR1 MDHEN and CDR2 SYDVKM. The CDR3 loop spans 15 amino acids. Trimming pared 0 bases from V and 0 bases from J, leaving 5 bases between. The CDR3 bases are TGTGCCAGCAGTTTATGGACTTCAACTAATGAAAAACTGTTTTTT. Translated, it gives CASSLWTSTNEKLFF.

The chain combines TRBV28 with TRBJ2-1; 8 bases map to TRBD1. The trim removed 5 bases at V and 3 bases at J, leaving 9 bases unmatched. The CDR3 has 16 residues. Germline V gene data show CDR1 as MDHEN and CDR2 as SYDVKM. The CDR3 spells CASSRRTGKLYNEQFF. The CDR3 region has the DNA TGTGCCAGCAGTCGCCGGACAGGGAAGCTCTACAATGAGCAGTTCTTC. Looking up the rest from reference TRBV28 and TRBJ2-1 gives the full variable domain: DVKVTQSSRYLVKRTGEKVFLECVQDMDHENMFWYRQDPGLGLRLIYFSYDVKMKEKGDIPEGYSVSREKKERFSLILESASTNQTSMYLCASSRRTGKLYNEQFFGPGTRLTVL.